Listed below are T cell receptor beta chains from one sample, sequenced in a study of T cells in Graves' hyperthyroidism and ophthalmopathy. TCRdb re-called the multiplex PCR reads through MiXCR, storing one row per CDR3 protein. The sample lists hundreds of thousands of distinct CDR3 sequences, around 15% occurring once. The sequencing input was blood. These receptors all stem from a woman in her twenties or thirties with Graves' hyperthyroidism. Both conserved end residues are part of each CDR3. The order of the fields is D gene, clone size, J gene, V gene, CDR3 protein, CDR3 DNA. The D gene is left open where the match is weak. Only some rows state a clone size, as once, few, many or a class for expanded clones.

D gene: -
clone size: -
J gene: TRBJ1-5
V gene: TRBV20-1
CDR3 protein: CSAQRWSNQPQHF
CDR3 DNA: TGCAGTGCCCAGCGGTGGAGCAATCAGCCCCAGCATTTT

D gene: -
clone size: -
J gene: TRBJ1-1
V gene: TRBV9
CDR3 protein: CASSARETEAFF
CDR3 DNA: TGTGCCAGCAGCGCCAGGGAAACTGAAGCTTTCTTT

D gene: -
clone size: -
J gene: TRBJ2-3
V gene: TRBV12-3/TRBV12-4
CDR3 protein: CASRERGPRTDTQYF
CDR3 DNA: TGTGCCAGCAGGGAGAGGGGACCCCGCACAGATACGCAGTATTTT

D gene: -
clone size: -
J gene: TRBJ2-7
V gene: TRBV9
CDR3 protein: CASGLWDSGSEQYF
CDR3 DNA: TGTGCCAGCGGCCTCTGGGACTCCGGTTCCGAGCAGTACTTC

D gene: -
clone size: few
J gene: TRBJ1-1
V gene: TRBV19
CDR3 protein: CASRAGRSEAFF
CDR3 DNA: TGTGCCAGTAGGGCAGGGAGGTCCGAAGCTTTCTTT

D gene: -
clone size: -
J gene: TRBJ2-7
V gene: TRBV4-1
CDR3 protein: CASSQDASLSPVAYEQYF
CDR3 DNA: TGCGCCAGCAGCCAAGATGCTAGTTTGTCCCCGGTCGCCTACGAGCAGTACTTC

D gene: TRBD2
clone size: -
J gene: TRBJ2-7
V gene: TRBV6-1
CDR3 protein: CASSELAGTYEQYF
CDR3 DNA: TGTGCCAGCAGCGAGCTAGCGGGGACCTACGAGCAGTACTTC

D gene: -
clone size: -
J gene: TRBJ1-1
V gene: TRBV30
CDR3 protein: CAWVKRGNTEAFF
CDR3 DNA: TGTGCCTGGGTAAAAAGGGGTAACACTGAAGCTTTCTTT

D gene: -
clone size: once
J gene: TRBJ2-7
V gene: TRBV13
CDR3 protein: CASSLRLREQYF
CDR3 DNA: TGTGCCAGCAGCTTAAGGCTTCGGGAGCAGTACTTC

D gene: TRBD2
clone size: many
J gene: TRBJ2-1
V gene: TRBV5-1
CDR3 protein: CASSLGTSQYNEQFF
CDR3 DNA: TGCGCCAGCAGCTTGGGGACTAGTCAGTACAATGAGCAGTTCTTC

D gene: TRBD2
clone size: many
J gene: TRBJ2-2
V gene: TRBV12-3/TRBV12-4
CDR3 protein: CASSLAITSGSTGELFF
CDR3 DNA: TGTGCCAGCAGTTTAGCGATAACTAGCGGGAGCACCGGGGAGCTGTTTTTT

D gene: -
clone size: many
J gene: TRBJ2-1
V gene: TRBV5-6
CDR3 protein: CASSLKAGGNNEQFF
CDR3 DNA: TGTGCCAGCAGCTTGAAGGCAGGGGGGAACAATGAGCAGTTCTTC

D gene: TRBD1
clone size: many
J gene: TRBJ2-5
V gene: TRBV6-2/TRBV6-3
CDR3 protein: CASREQGKETQYF
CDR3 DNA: TGTGCCAGCAGAGAACAGGGGAAAGAGACCCAGTACTTC

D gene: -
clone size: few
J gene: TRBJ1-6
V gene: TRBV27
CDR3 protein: CASSSAQNSPLHF
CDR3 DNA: TGTGCCAGCAGCTCCGCCCAAAATTCACCCCTCCACTTT

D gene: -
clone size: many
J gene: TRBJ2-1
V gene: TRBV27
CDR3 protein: CASGPTRGDEQFF
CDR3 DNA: TGTGCCAGCGGCCCCACTAGAGGCGATGAGCAGTTCTTC

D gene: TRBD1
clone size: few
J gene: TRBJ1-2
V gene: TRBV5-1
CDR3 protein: CASSFGQGSYGYTF
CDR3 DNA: TGCGCCAGCAGCTTCGGACAGGGATCCTATGGCTACACCTTC

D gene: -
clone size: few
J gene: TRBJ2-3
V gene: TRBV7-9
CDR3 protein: CASTAIGVDTQYF
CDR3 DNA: TGTGCCAGCACAGCTATAGGGGTAGATACGCAGTATTTT

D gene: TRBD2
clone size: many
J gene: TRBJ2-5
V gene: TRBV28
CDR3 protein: CASNGRANLETQYF
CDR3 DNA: TGTGCCAGCAACGGGAGGGCCAATTTAGAGACCCAGTACTTC

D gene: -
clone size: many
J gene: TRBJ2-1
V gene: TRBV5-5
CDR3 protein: CASSLLGTLQFF
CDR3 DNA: TGTGCCAGCAGTTTGTTAGGGACACTACAGTTCTTC

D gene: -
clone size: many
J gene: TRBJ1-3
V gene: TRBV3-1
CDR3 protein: CASSLREGKVSGNTIYF
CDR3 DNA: TGTGCCAGCAGTCTAAGGGAGGGGAAGGTATCTGGAAACACCATATATTTT

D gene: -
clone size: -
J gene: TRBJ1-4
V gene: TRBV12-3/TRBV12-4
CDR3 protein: CASSPTTLGATNEKLLF
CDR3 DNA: TGTGCCAGCAGTCCTACTACGCTTGGGGCAACTAATGAAAAACTGCTTTTT

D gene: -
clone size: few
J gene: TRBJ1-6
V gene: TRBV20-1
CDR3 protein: CSARGSGSSRAPLHF
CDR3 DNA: TGCAGTGCTAGAGGGTCTGGAAGCTCCAGGGCACCCCTCCACTTT

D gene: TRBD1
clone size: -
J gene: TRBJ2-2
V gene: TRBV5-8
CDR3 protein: CASSLWTGERRTGELFF
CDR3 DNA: TGTGCCAGCAGTTTATGGACAGGGGAAAGGAGGACCGGGGAGCTGTTTTTT

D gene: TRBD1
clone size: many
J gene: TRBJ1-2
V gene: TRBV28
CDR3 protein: CASSSFPGQTLYTF
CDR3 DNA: TGTGCCAGCAGCTCCTTCCCGGGACAGACACTCTACACCTTC

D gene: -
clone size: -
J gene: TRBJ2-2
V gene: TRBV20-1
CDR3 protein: CSARVYTGELFF
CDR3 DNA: TGCAGTGCTAGAGTATACACCGGGGAGCTGTTTTTT

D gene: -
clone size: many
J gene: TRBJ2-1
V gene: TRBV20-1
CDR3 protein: CSARAVSEQFF
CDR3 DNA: TGCAGTGCTAGGGCAGTGAGTGAGCAGTTCTTC

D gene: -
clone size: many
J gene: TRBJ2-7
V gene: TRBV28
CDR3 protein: CASSFPGVNYEQYF
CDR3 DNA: TGTGCCAGCAGTTTCCCAGGGGTAAACTACGAGCAGTACTTC

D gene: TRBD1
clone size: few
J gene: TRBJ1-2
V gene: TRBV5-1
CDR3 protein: CASSLERGGALYGYTF
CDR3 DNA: TGCGCCAGCAGCTTGGAAAGAGGGGGCGCGCTATATGGCTACACCTTC

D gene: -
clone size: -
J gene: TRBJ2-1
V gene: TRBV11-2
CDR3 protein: CASCRNSESYNEQFF
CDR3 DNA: TGTGCCAGCTGCCGAAATTCGGAGTCTTACAATGAGCAGTTCTTC

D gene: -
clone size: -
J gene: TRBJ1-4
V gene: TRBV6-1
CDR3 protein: CASRQQGTYEKLFF
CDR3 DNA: TGTGCCAGCAGACAACAGGGAACTTACGAAAAACTGTTTTTT

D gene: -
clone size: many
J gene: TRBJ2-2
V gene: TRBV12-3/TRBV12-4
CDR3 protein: CAGAVGETGELFF
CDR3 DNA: TGTGCCGGGGCCGTAGGCGAGACCGGGGAGCTGTTTTTT

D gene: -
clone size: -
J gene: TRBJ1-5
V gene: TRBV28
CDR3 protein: CASSRPMTLQGLGQPQHF
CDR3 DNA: TGTGCCAGCAGCCGACCGATGACCCTACAGGGATTGGGTCAGCCCCAGCATTTT

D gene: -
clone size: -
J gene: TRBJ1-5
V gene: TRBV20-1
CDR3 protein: CSARDRAPGRVNQPQHF
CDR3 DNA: TGCAGTGCTAGAGATCGGGCTCCAGGGAGGGTCAATCAGCCCCAGCATTTT

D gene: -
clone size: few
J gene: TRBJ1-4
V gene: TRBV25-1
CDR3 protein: CASSTGEEEKLFF
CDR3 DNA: TGTGCCAGCTCCACAGGCGAGGAGGAAAAACTGTTTTTT

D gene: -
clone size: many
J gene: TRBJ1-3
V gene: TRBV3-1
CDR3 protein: CASSQEGSWQDVSGNTIYF
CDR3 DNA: TGTGCCAGCAGCCAAGAGGGAAGTTGGCAGGATGTCTCTGGAAACACCATATATTTT

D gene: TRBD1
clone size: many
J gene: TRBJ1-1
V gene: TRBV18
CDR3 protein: CASSSTGLQTEAFF
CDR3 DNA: TGTGCCAGCTCGTCGACAGGGCTCCAGACTGAAGCTTTCTTT

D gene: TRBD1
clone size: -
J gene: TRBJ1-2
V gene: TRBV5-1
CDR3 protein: CASSKTGGSSNYGYTF
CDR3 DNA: TGCGCCAGCAGCAAGACAGGGGGTTCTTCTAACTATGGCTACACCTTC

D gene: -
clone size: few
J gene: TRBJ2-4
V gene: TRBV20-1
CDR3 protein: CSAIRNVGKNIQYF
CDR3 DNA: TGCAGTGCTATCCGCAATGTAGGCAAAAACATTCAGTACTTC

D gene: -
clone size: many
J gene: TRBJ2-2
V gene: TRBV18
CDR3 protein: CASSPREGPNTGELFF
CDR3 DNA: TGTGCCAGCTCACCAAGAGAGGGACCGAACACCGGGGAGCTGTTTTTT

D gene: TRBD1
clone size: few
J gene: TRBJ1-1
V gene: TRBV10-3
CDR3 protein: CAISEEGQGLNTEAFF
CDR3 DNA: TGTGCCATCAGTGAGGAGGGACAGGGGTTGAACACTGAAGCTTTCTTT

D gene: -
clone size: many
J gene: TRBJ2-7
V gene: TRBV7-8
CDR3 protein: CASSSDSTYEQYF
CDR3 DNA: TGTGCCAGCAGCTCGGACAGCACCTACGAGCAGTACTTC